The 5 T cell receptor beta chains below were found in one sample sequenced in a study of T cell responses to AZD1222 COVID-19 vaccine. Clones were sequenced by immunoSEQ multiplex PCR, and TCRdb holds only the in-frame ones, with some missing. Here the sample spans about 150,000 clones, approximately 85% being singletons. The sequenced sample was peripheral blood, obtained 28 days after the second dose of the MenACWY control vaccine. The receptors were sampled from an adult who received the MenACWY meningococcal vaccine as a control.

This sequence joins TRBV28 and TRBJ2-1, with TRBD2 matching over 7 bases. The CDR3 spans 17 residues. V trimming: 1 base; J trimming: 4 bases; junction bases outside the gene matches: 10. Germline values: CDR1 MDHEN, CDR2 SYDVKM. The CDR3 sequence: CASSLLPAGSSYNEQFF. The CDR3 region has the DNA TGTGCCAGCAGTTTATTGCCAGCGGGGTCGTCGTACAATGAGCAGTTCTTC. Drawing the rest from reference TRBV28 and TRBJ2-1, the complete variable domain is DVKVTQSSRYLVKRTGEKVFLECVQDMDHENMFWYRQDPGLGLRLIYFSYDVKMKEKGDIPEGYSVSREKKERFSLILESASTNQTSMYLCASSLLPAGSSYNEQFFGPGTRLTVL.

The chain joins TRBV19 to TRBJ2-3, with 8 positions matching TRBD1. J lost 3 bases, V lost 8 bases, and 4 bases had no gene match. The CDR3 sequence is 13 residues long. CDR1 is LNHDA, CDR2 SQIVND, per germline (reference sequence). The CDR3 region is CASLDRATDTQYF. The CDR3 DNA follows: TGTGCCAGTCTGGACAGGGCGACAGATACGCAGTATTTT.

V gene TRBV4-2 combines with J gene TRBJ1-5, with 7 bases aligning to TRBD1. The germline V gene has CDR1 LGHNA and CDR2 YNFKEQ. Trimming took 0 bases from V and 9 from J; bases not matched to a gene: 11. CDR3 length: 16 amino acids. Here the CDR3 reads CASSQDGQAAASPQHF. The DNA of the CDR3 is TGTGCCAGCAGCCAAGACGGACAGGCAGCAGCATCGCCCCAGCATTTT.

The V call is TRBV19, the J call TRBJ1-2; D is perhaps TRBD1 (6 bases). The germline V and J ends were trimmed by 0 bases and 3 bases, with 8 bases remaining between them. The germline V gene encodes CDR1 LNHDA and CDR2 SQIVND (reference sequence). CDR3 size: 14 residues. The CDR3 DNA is TGTGCCAGTAGTATAGATCAGGGGTACTATGGCTACACCTTC. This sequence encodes CASSIDQGYYGYTF.

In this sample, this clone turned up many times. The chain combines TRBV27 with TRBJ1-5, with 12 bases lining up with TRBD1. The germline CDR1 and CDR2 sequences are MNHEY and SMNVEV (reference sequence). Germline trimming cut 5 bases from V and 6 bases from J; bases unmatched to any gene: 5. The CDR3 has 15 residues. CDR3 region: CASSPGTGGGQPQHF. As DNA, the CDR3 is TGTGCCAGCAGTCCCGGGACAGGGGGCGGTCAGCCCCAGCATTTT.